This T cell receptor beta chain was recovered during a study of shared T cell receptors in the human thymus (dated by TCRdb to the early 2020s). Regarding the complete study: The study examined how the human thymus generates shared, self-reactive T-cell receptor alpha chains.

Comments on this clone: Which antigen it targets is not known. The record has no base qualities; no much larger clone is one base away.

From its cysteine to its phenylalanine, the CDR3 spans 15 amino acids. Only the CDR3 part of the read is kept: 45 bases, read in frame from the first base. The V end loses 3 bases and the J end loses 3 bases, and a stretch of 11 bases separates them. Reading the germline V gene gives CDR1 ENHRY and CDR2 SYGVKD. The method was the immunoSEQ multiplex PCR assay. TCRdb carries this immuneACCESS record with in-frame sequences only. Its versions omit some clonotypes, under half of them owing to an unresolved V gene in the studies checked, with the rest unexplained. The sample profile shows about 730,000 clones; 80% to 90% of them were found once. More than 0.01% of the sample comes from the top ten. These data were likewise used in another study, on human thymus T cells. As described in the second report: The donors were immunologically healthy infants in Finland who had open corrective cardiac surgery for congenital heart defects. Thymus tissue was obtained as surgical resects removed during corrective cardiac surgery. Usage of V and J gene segments appeared to be biased in both the thymic and the peripheral blood repertoires. Highly overlapping thymic TCR repertoires among unrelated individuals were reported in the related research. The study characterized TCR alpha and beta repertoires from fewer than 10 infant thymus samples and a few related peripheral blood samples. The cohort included six male and a couple of female infants, with donor ages spanning 7 to 244 days. After being mechanically released from the tissue, thymocytes were kept at -70 degrees C in pellets of about 8.5-32 million cells. A QIAsymphony instrument was used to extract genomic DNA from the frozen cell pellets. The immunoSEQ multiplex PCR assay was used to amplify the TCRB and TCRAD loci from a standardized amount of quality-controlled genomic DNA. The V(D)J region was spanned by amplicons of a length sufficient to cover the CDR3 and to identify V and J genes. Through the commercial immunoSEQ service, the amplicons were sequenced on an Illumina platform. Primer bias and sequencing errors were corrected as previously described, and TCRAD and TCRB definitions were based on the IMGT database. immunoSEQ Analyzer 3.0 and VDJTools were used for repertoire analysis, which covered basic statistics, V/J segment usage, diversity estimates, rarefaction and pairwise overlap. Diversity was estimated using the Chao1, ChaoE, Efron-Thisted, Shannon and inverse Simpson indices, and was also estimated on datasets down-sampled to the size of the smallest sample. Repertoire overlap was determined by strict matching of CDR3 nucleotide sequence, V gene and J gene, and Jaccard-based multidimensional scaling clustering was applied. On average, thymus samples yielded around 810,000 unique TCRB clonotypes, whereas blood samples yielded about 84,000.

The sample consisted of thymocytes. The clonotype was recovered from a girl under three years old with a congenital heart defect. Donor details come from another sample of the same person, matched by shared clones. Recombination linked TRBV10-3 to TRBJ1-4, with the D segment identity uncertain. The nucleotide sequence is TGTGCCATCAGTGACCCCGACAACGCTAATGAAAAACTGTTTTTT. Its translation is CAISDPDNANEKLFF.